Below are 27 T cell receptor beta chains sequenced from a single sample in a study of control samples from healthy donors and cancer patients. Clones were read by immunoSEQ multiplex PCR, and TCRdb kept only the in-frame ones, dropping some. The sample lists about 83,000 clones, roughly 91% occurring once. Source material: blood. The receptors stem from a man in his fifties or sixties in good health.

The rearrangement uses TRBV12-3 or TRBV12-4 and TRBJ1-4; D ambiguous. CDR3 length: 11 amino acids. Trimming cost V 6 bases and J 7 bases, with 6 bases left between them. CDR3 sequence reads: CASSSGEKLFF. The CDR3 bases are TGTGCCAGCAGCTCAGGTGAAAAACTGTTTTTT.

J is TRBJ2-2 and V is TRBV5-1; perhaps D is TRBD1 or TRBD2 (5 bases each). Germline V lookup: CDR1 SGHRS, CDR2 YFSETQ. The CDR3 has 17 residues. V gave up 4 bases and J gave up 1 base, with 17 bases separating them. DNA of the CDR3: TGCGCCAGCAGCCCCCAAACGGGGACCCTGAACACCGGGGAGCTGTTTTTT. Protein: CASSPQTGTLNTGELFF.

J is TRBJ2-7 and V is TRBV20-1, with 7 positions matching TRBD1. This CDR3 is 13 amino acids long. The germline V gene encodes CDR1 DFQATT and CDR2 SNEGSKA (reference sequence). V was clipped by 3 bases and J by 2 bases; unmatched bases: 4. CDR3 in DNA: TGCAGTGCTAGTCCGGGACAGCCCTACGAGCAGTACTTC. This codes for CSASPGQPYEQYF.

The J gene is TRBJ1-3, the V gene TRBV5-5; D perhaps matches TRBD1 (5 bases). CDR1 and CDR2 (germline): SGHKS, YYEKEE (reference sequence). The V end was cut by 0 bases, the J end by 0 bases, with 13 bases between. CDR3 size: 17 residues. This CDR3 reads CASSLATRGHSGNTIYF. In nucleotides, the CDR3 is TGTGCCAGCAGCTTGGCCACTCGGGGCCACTCTGGAAACACCATATATTTT.

The chain combines TRBV18 with TRBJ1-2; D is perhaps TRBD1 (5 bases). V lost 2 bases, J lost 4 bases, and 17 bases lay in between. Germline CDR1 and CDR2: KGHSH and LQKENI. There are 16 residues in the CDR3. CDR3 protein: CASSPEQVRGPYGYTF. For the CDR3, the DNA is TGTGCCAGCTCACCAGAACAGGTTAGAGGTCCCTATGGCTACACCTTC.

The gene calls are TRBV2 and TRBJ1-3; 9 bases agree with TRBD1. The CDR3 length is 17 residues. Germline lookup yields CDR1 SNHLY and CDR2 FYNNEI. Trimming at V came to 0 bases and at J to 4 bases, leaving 7 bases not matched to a gene. The CDR3 protein is CASSEAHPGTGGNTIYF. The CDR3 coding sequence is TGTGCCAGCAGTGAAGCGCACCCCGGGACAGGGGGAAACACCATATATTTT.

The chain recombines TRBV19 with TRBJ1-3; 7 nucleotides align to TRBD1. The J segment lost 6 bases and the V segment lost 0 bases, leaving 5 bases of the junction unmatched. The germline V gene has CDR1 LNHDA and CDR2 SQIVND (reference sequence). The CDR3 length is 15 residues. Written as DNA, the CDR3 is TGTGCCAGTAGTATAGATCGGGACAGAGCAAACACCATATATTTT. It codes for CASSIDRDRANTIYF.

The J gene is TRBJ2-3, the V gene TRBV7-9; TRBD2 matches 12 bases. The CDR3 covers 15 residues. Looked up from germline, CDR1 is SEHNR and CDR2 is FQNEAQ (reference sequence). The V gene end was trimmed by 3 bases and the J gene end by 7 bases; junction bases not matched to a gene: 5. Here the CDR3 reads CASSFPSGGAHTQYF. CDR3 in DNA: TGTGCCAGCAGCTTCCCTAGCGGGGGGGCACATACGCAGTATTTT.

In nucleotides, the CDR3 is TGCAGCGTTGCTAGAGGGACACCGAACACTGAAGCTTTCTTT. Protein product: CSVARGTPNTEAFF. The chain uses TRBV29-1 and TRBJ1-1; D is perhaps TRBD1 (6 bases). This CDR3 is built from 14 residues. Trimming took 4 bases from V and 1 from J, leaving 13 bases between them. Germline V gene data show CDR1 as SQVTM and CDR2 as ANQGSEA.

This clone was counted between two and nine times. The same CDR3 also results from other DNA sequences found in this sample. The gene calls are TRBV30 and TRBJ1-4, with TRBD1 matching 11 bases. V shed 0 bases, J shed 8 bases, and the junction held 8 bases outside the gene matches. Per germline, CDR1 GTSNPN and CDR2 SVGIG (reference sequence). CDR3 length: 16 amino acids. The CDR3 sequence: CAWSVGSGTGGEKLFF. In DNA, the CDR3 is TGTGCCTGGAGTGTAGGAAGCGGGACAGGGGGAGAAAAACTGTTTTTT.

This clone was counted a single time. The chain uses TRBV6-6 and TRBJ2-3, with TRBD1 matching 9 bases. CDR3 length: 14 residues. Trimming cost V 2 bases and J 5 bases; bases outside gene matches: 2. The germline V gene has CDR1 MNHNY and CDR2 SVGAGI (reference sequence). CDR3 nucleotide sequence: TGTGCCAGCAGTTACGGGACAGGGAGAGATACGCAGTATTTT. This codes for CASSYGTGRDTQYF.

The chain couples TRBV7-8 to TRBJ1-5; D possibly corresponds to TRBD1 (6 bases). V dropped 3 bases and J dropped 4 bases, with 16 bases sitting between them. Germline CDR1 reads SGHVS; CDR2 reads FQNEAQ. The CDR3 has 16 amino acids. The DNA of the CDR3 is TGTGCCAGCAGCTTCTCCGGGGGGACAAGTAATCAGCCCCAGCATTTT. Its protein product is CASSFSGGTSNQPQHF.

V and J are TRBV4-2 and TRBJ1-1; D call uncertain. CDR3 length: 16 amino acids. The V gene's germline CDR1 is LGHNA and CDR2 YNFKEQ. V lost 1 base to trimming and J lost 2 bases, with 14 bases between them. This chain's CDR3 is CASSQGFRSVNTEAFF. In DNA, the CDR3 is TGTGCCAGCAGCCAAGGCTTCCGGAGCGTTAACACTGAAGCTTTCTTT.

Points on this clone: At one of its ends the junction is not consistent with the germline gene, which may arise from a read error. V gene TRBV5-1 combines with J gene TRBJ2-7; D is uncertain. The CDR3 loop spans 15 amino acids. Looked up from germline, CDR1 is SGHRS and CDR2 is YFSETQ. The CDR3 sequence is CASRLGYMSSYEQYF. DNA for the CDR3: TGCGCCAGCAGATTGGGGTATATGAGCTCCTACGAGCAGTACTTC.

About this clone itself: The sample carries other DNA sequences with the same CDR3. The CDR3 nucleotides are TGTGCCAGCAGCTTAGAGGGGGGGGGTCCCGGGGAGCTGTTTTTT. Translating gives CASSLEGGGPGELFF. This sequence joins TRBV7-2 and TRBJ2-2; the D gene is possibly TRBD2 (7 bases). This CDR3 contains 15 residues. The germline V and J ends were trimmed by 1 base and 6 bases, with 12 bases remaining between them. Per the germline V gene, CDR1 is SGHTA and CDR2 is FQGNSA.

The gene calls are TRBV2 and TRBJ1-5; TRBD1 aligns across 9 bases. J was trimmed by 0 bases and V by 6 bases; bases with no gene match: 6. This CDR3 contains 16 residues. Germline V gene lookup returns CDR1 SNHLY and CDR2 FYNNEI. The CDR3 DNA reads as TGTGCCAGCAGCGCCACAGGGGGCCGTAGCAATCAGCCCCAGCATTTT. Encoded protein: CASSATGGRSNQPQHF. Combining the CDR3 with reference TRBV2 and TRBJ1-5 gives the whole variable domain EPEVTQTPSHQVTQMGQEVILRCVPISNHLYFYWYRQILGQKVEFLVSFYNNEISEKSEIFDDQFSVERPDGSNFTLKIRSTKLEDSAMYFCASSATGGRSNQPQHFGDGTRLSIL.

The chain combines TRBV15 with TRBJ1-5, with D possibly matching TRBD1 (6 bases). V lost 3 bases and J 0 bases, leaving 15 bases between the germline ends. The CDR3 consists of 17 residues. Germline CDR1 reads LNHNV; CDR2 reads YYDKDF (reference sequence). The CDR3 loop is CATSSKAGHLSNQPQHF. The CDR3 DNA sequence: TGTGCCACCAGCAGTAAAGCGGGACATCTTAGCAATCAGCCCCAGCATTTT.

This CDR3 reads CASSKEGVGYNEQFF. The CDR3 DNA follows: TGTGCCAGCAGCAAAGAGGGGGTCGGGTACAATGAGCAGTTCTTC. The gene calls are TRBV7-2 and TRBJ2-1, with a tentative D call TRBD1 (6 bases). Trimming stripped 5 bases from V and 4 bases from J, with 15 bases between. Germline assignment: CDR1 SGHTA and CDR2 FQGNSA. The CDR3 contains 15 residues. The complete variable domain, with remaining parts taken from reference TRBV7-2 and TRBJ2-1, reads GAGVSQSPSNKVTEKGKDVELRCDPISGHTALYWYRQSLGQGLEFLIYFQGNSAPDKSGLPSDRFSAERTGGSVSTLTIQRTQQEDSAVYLCASSKEGVGYNEQFFGPGTRLTVL.

The chain has TRBV19 and TRBJ1-5; 8 nucleotides agree with TRBD1. The V and J ends lost 5 bases and 6 bases, in that order; junction bases with no gene match: 12. The CDR3 totals 16 residues. Germline V CDR1 and CDR2: LNHDA, SQIVND (reference sequence). CDR3 loop: CASSALTGGRSQPQHF. In DNA, the CDR3 is TGTGCCAGTAGTGCCCTTACAGGGGGAAGAAGTCAGCCCCAGCATTTT.

The chain links TRBV6-5 to TRBJ2-2; D might be TRBD1 (6 bases). Germline-derived CDR1 and CDR2 are MNHEY and SVGAGI. With 7 bases removed from V and 4 bases from J, the gap between germline ends came to 10 bases. This CDR3 has 13 amino acids. This CDR3 reads CASKNRVTGELFF. In nucleotides, the CDR3 is TGTGCCAGCAAGAACAGGGTCACCGGGGAGCTGTTTTTT.

The chain uses TRBV20-1 and TRBJ2-7; D remains ambiguous. CDR1 DFQATT and CDR2 SNEGSKA come from the germline V gene (reference sequence). The CDR3 has 11 residues. The V end lost 3 bases, the J end lost 2 bases, and 5 bases lay between the germline ends. CDR3 sequence reads: CSASTAYEQYF. In DNA form, the CDR3 reads TGCAGTGCTAGCACCGCCTACGAGCAGTACTTC.

The V gene is TRBV6-5, the J gene TRBJ1-1; the match to TRBD1 covers 9 bases. In germline, CDR1 is MNHEY, CDR2 SVGAGI. V shed 6 bases, J shed 7 bases, and the junction held 9 bases outside the gene matches. The CDR3 totals 14 residues. CDR3 sequence (DNA): TGTGCCAGCAGGCTTACAGGGGGCTGGGATGAAGCTTTCTTT. This codes for CASRLTGGWDEAFF.

The chain has TRBV27 and TRBJ2-5, with 9 bases matching TRBD1. Per the germline V gene, CDR1 is MNHEY and CDR2 is SMNVEV (reference sequence). This CDR3 is built from 15 residues. V shed 2 bases, J shed 3 bases, and the junction held 4 bases outside the gene matches. In nucleotides, the CDR3 is TGTGCCAGCAGTTTAGTCGGGGACAGGGAAGAGACCCAGTACTTC. Amino acids: CASSLVGDREETQYF.

This clone was observed once. The genes are TRBV11-2 and TRBJ2-2; D could derive from TRBD1 or TRBD2 (5 bases each). The CDR3 has 14 residues. The germline V gene has CDR1 SGHAT and CDR2 FQNNGV. The V and J ends lost 5 bases and 5 bases respectively, with 12 bases between them. CDR3 sequence reads: CASSMQGVTGELFF. The CDR3, as DNA: TGTGCCAGCAGCATGCAGGGAGTTACCGGGGAGCTGTTTTTT.

The chain combines TRBV5-4 with TRBJ2-2; the D is unclear. V gave up 2 bases and J gave up 7 bases, with 9 bases separating them. Germline V gene sequence: CDR1 SGHNT, CDR2 YYREEE (reference sequence). This CDR3 region has 13 residues. CDR3 DNA: TGTGCCAGCAGCTTAAAGGGTGGCGGGGAGCTGTTTTTT. Protein product: CASSLKGGGELFF.

The V and J genes are TRBV6-5 and TRBJ1-1; D remains ambiguous. This CDR3 has 16 amino acids. Trimming pared 0 bases from V and 0 bases from J, leaving 11 bases between. Germline V gives CDR1 MNHEY, CDR2 SVGAGI. CDR3 residues: CASSYSVRGMNTEAFF. The CDR3 DNA reads as TGTGCCAGCAGTTACTCGGTTCGGGGAATGAACACTGAAGCTTTCTTT.

The chain has TRBV19 and TRBJ1-5; perhaps TRBD1 as D (5 bases). Trimming left V 7 bases short and J 9 bases short, with 22 bases between. This CDR3 comprises 15 residues. Germline CDR1 reads LNHDA; CDR2 reads SQIVND (reference sequence). CDR3 DNA: TGTGCCAGTATCCCTACTAACGAGGGGTTGGTGCCCCAGCATTTT. Residues: CASIPTNEGLVPQHF.